This T cell receptor (beta chain) appears in the sequencing data of a study of shared clonotypes between healthy human individuals (TCRdb year 2020). As for the study more broadly: Two women and a few men aged 18 to 49 years were included in the cohort. To estimate repertoire size and how much clonotype sharing occurs between individuals, the study deeply sequenced the blood TCR repertoires of 4 to 6 healthy adults. Each donor's leukapheresis produced roughly between roughly 0.94 and 9.5 billion PBMCs. To increase sequencing depth and limit assay-specific biases, TCR repertoire library preparation and sequencing were carried out by different laboratories using diverse techniques. For each donor, CD4 naive and CD4 memory were each given three plates, CD8 naive was given two plates, and CD8 memory was given one plate.

The donors were healthy, HIV-negative adults with no recently reported acute infections or vaccinations. All donors were Caucasian adults living in Nashville, Tennessee, USA. CD8 memory samples consisted of magnetically selected CD45RO+ cells combined with CCR7-negative CD45RA+ effector memory (TemRA) cells. After blood collection by leukapheresis, PBMCs were isolated using Ficoll-Histopaque density gradient centrifugation and then cryopreserved in the vapor phase of liquid nitrogen. Analytical flow cytometry was used to check the purity and quantity of each magnetically sorted T cell population. Genomic DNA was isolated from each sorted fraction and quantified by UV absorbance on a Nanodrop 2000c. The germline V gene yields MDHEN for CDR1 and SYDVKM for CDR2. The CDR3 goes from the cysteine to the phenylalanine over 16 residues. Only the CDR3 DNA stays, 48 bases, in frame from base 1. At the junction V is shortened by 3 bases and J by 0 bases, with 15 bases in between.

Using the deep immunoSEQ assay, TCR CDR3 regions were amplified from genomic DNA by multiplex PCR. Extracted genomic DNA from each cell subset was distributed evenly across all wells of several immunoSEQ 96-well plates, and each plate was treated as a replicate. For sorted subsets, about 0.2 ug genomic DNA, equal to some 28,000 T cell genomes, was loaded into each replicate PCR. The purified libraries were quantified using a Qubit 3.0 fluorometer, sized with a Bioanalyzer 2100, and then quantified again using the KAPA Library Quantification kit. Every immunoSEQ 96-well plate was sequenced on a separate single-read 150-cycle Illumina NextSeq 550 flow cell. The study's own analysis went as follows. Because the immunoSEQ output held only junctional sequences and lacked quality scores, the filtering could not match the filtering applied to full-length reads. To assign V/J genes and CDR3, sequences were annotated against IMGT germline references using PyIR, a Python wrapper for IgBLAST v1.9. Reads were filtered out if the reads had weak V/J assignments (E-value above 1e-6), no CDR3, stop codons, out-of-frame junctions, or ambiguous translated residues. V3J clonotypes were defined as sequences sharing the same inferred V gene, J gene, and CDR3 amino acid sequence. Percentage overlap between repertoires was calculated by dividing the number of shared unique clonotypes by the size of the smaller repertoire. Repertoire richness was assessed with RTK rarefaction, the Chao1 estimator, and Recon v2.1 estimates of unobserved clonotypes. For all TCRbeta clonotypes obtained by the gDNA method from several donors, generation probabilities were computed with OLGA. What TCRdb holds here is the immuneACCESS table cut down to in-frame rearrangements. Part of the clones is not present; checked against another copy, under half of the missing clones reflect an unresolved V gene, and the others are unexplained. Clone size and the V and J calls come from that table; the DNA yielded D and trimming. The sample contains over 95,000 clones, roughly two thirds of them found a single time. The top ten hold 24% of the sample.

The investigation overall reported the following: Incomplete sequencing was indicated by rarefaction of sorted-subset datasets, despite the large sequencing depth. The small number of donors limited the genetic and exposure-history diversity represented. When several donors were compared, the shared fraction of clonotypes was around 5.1% for naive CD4, over 3% for naive CD8, more than 2% for memory CD4, and under 0.5% for memory CD8. Pairwise subsampling led to the expectation that sequencing depth would affect the degree of clonotype sharing among donors. Clonotypes shared by all four sorted-subset donors showed higher generation probabilities than non-shared clonotypes. Sampling was restricted to blood, and TCR repertoires in tissue are likely to differ from TCR repertoires in blood. Estimated clonotype richness was generally larger for naive than for memory subsets.

Points on this clone: What antigen it recognizes has not been identified. It has no much larger one-base neighbor in the sample; base qualities were not kept.

This clonotype originated in a woman younger than 45 in good health. The sequenced sample was memory CD8+ T cells sorted from blood. This sample's cell subset or site label indicates: CD45RO+ cells pooled with CCR7-negative TemRA cells. The rearrangement joined TRBV28 to TRBJ2-7, and possibly TRBD1, on 6 matching bases. The nucleotide sequence reads TGTGCCAGCAGTTTCCCCGGACAGACAAGCTCCTACGAGCAGTACTTC. This is translated as CASSFPGQTSSYEQYF. Here the CDR3 is joined to the reference TRBV28 and TRBJ2-7 genes, and the full variable domain is: DVKVTQSSRYLVKRTGEKVFLECVQDMDHENMFWYRQDPGLGLRLIYFSYDVKMKEKGDIPEGYSVSREKKERFSLILESASTNQTSMYLCASSFPGQTSSYEQYFGPGTRLTVT.